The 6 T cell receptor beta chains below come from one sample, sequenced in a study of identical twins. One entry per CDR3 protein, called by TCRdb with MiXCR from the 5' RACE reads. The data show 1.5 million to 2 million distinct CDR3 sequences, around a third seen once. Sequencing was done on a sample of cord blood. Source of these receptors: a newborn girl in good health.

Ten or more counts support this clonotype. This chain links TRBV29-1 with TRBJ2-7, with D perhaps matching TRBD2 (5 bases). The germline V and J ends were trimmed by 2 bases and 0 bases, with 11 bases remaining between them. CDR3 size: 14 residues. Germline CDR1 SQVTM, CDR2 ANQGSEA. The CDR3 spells CSVESVGSSYEQYF. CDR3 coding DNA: TGCAGCGTTGAATCGGTGGGGAGCTCCTACGAGCAGTACTTC.

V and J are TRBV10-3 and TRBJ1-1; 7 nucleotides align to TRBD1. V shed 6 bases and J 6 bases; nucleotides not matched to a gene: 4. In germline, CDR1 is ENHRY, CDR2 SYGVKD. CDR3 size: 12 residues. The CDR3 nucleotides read TGTGCCATCAGCTTGACAGGGTCTGAAGCTTTCTTT. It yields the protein CAISLTGSEAFF.

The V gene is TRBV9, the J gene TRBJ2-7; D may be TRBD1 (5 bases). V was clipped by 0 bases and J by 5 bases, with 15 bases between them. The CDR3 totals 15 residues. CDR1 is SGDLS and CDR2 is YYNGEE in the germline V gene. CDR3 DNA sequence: TGTGCCAGCAGCGTAGCGTCAGGGTTCTACAACGAGCAGTACTTC. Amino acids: CASSVASGFYNEQYF. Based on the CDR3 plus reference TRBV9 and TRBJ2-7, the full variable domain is DSGVTQTPKHLITATGQRVTLRCSPRSGDLSVYWYQQSLDQGLQFLIQYYNGEERAKGNILERFSAQQFPDLHSELNLSSLELGDSALYFCASSVASGFYNEQYFGPGTRLTVT.

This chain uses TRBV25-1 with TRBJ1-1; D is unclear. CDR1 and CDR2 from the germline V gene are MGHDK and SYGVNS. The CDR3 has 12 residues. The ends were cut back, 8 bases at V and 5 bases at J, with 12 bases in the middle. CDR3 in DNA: TGTGCCAGCTTGGCTACGGGGACTGAAGCTTTCTTT. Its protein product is CASLATGTEAFF.

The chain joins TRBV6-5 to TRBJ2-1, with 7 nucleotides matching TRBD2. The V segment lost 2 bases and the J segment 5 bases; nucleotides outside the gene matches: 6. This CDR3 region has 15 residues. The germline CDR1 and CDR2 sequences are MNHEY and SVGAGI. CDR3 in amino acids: CASSYGASGNNEQFF. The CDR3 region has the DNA TGTGCCAGCAGTTACGGGGCTAGCGGAAACAATGAGCAGTTCTTC.

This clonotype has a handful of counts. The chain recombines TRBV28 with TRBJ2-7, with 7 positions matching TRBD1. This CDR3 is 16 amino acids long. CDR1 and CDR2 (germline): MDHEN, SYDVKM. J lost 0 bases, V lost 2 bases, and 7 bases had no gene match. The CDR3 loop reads CASSLRVRQGSYEQYF. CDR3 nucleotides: TGTGCCAGCAGTTTACGCGTGAGACAGGGCTCCTACGAGCAGTACTTC.